The entry below describes one T cell receptor beta chain. Its cognate antigen has yet to be identified. The record has no base qualities; no much larger clone is one base away. This record belongs to a study of blood T cell repertoires in COVID-19 (TCRdb year 2020). A note on the overall study: Samples covering the acute and convalescent phases of COVID-19 were provided by collaborators in the United States, Italy and Spain. The prospective study material was composed of cDNA or gDNA derived from T cells, B-cell-depleted T cells, or PBMCs. Deeply sampled blood TCRbeta repertoires from subjects exposed to, actively infected with, or recovered from COVID-19 were included in the dataset. The repertoires were released in a freely available public database intended as a resource for research on the immune response to SARS-CoV-2. The samples were drawn from the first 160 participants of the ongoing ImmuneRACE study and from under 1,500 subjects provided by 6 global collaborators. Sample metadata almost always included a de-identified subject ID, COVID-19 status, age in years and sex. Where HLA class I and class II types were available, the types were taken from metadata supplied by the sample provider, not from assay-based typing. Results the study describes overall, beyond this receptor: The amount of clinical and demographic metadata varied by source and participant and was provided uncurated.

TCRbeta CDR3 regions were amplified from genomic DNA by means of the immunoSEQ Assay, a bias-controlled multiplex PCR. On the authors' methods: The number of nucleated cells in each sample was estimated by amplification of reference gene primers within the assay. Sequence reads were collapsed and filtered to measure the absolute abundance of every unique TCRbeta CDR3 rearrangement. Productive Simpson clonality was computed per sample as the square root of Simpson's diversity index over productive rearrangements. The table comes from immuneACCESS by way of TCRdb, which keeps in-frame sequences with V and J called. Part of the clones is missing from these tables; in studies checked, under half for an unresolved V gene and the rest for unknown reasons. V, J and clone size are those of that table, while D and trimming were read from the DNA. The sample table lists under 100,000 clones, roughly 82% of them with a count of one. 20% of the sample is held by the ten biggest clonotypes.

The collaborating institutions used their own protocols to collect whole blood in K2EDTA tubes. For TCRbeta analysis, collaborator samples were shipped as frozen whole blood, as isolated PBMCs, or as DNA extracted from either sample type. In the germline V gene, CDR1 corresponds to MDHEN and CDR2 to SYDVKM. The cysteine opens and the phenylalanine closes a CDR3 of 17 amino acids. Left in the record is the CDR3 DNA by itself, 51 bases read in frame from the first base. Here V drops 3 bases and J drops 3 bases, and the junction holds 6 bases not matched to any gene. Source material: peripheral blood. This chain joins TRBV28 to TRBJ2-3; 13 bases in the middle match TRBD2. This clonotype was obtained from an elderly woman with active or convalescent COVID-19. The nucleotides are TGTGCCAGCAGTTTGCTACTAGCGGGGGGGAGGACAGATACGCAGTATTTT. Translated, it reads CASSLLLAGGRTDTQYF. The CDR3 plus the reference TRBV28 and TRBJ2-3 genes for the other parts give the full variable domain: DVKVTQSSRYLVKRTGEKVFLECVQDMDHENMFWYRQDPGLGLRLIYFSYDVKMKEKGDIPEGYSVSREKKERFSLILESASTNQTSMYLCASSLLLAGGRTDTQYFGPGTRLTVL.